The 21 T cell receptor beta chains below come from one sample, sequenced in a study of blood T cells in healthy people across ages. Sample-barcoded 5' priming and a J-beta primer mix drove a second PCR of 7 to 11 cycles. In TCRdb, the 5' RACE reads were re-called with MiXCR into one record per CDR3 protein. Of around 990,000 distinct CDR3 sequences listed, about two fifths are singletons. The specimen was blood. Receptors originate from a man younger than 35 in good health.

The chain couples TRBV7-3 to TRBJ2-7, with D possibly TRBD1 on 6 matching bases. Germline V gene data show CDR1 as SGHTA and CDR2 as FQGTGA. The CDR3 sequence is 16 residues long. Trimming left V 5 bases short and J 7 bases short, with 24 bases between. The CDR3 sequence: CASSPRQALTNNEQYF. For the CDR3, the DNA is TGTGCCAGCAGCCCCCGACAGGCCTTGACAAACAATGAGCAGTACTTC.

The V call is TRBV4-3, the J call TRBJ2-5; TRBD2 matches at 10 bases. This CDR3 is built from 17 residues. Looked up from germline, CDR1 is LGHNA and CDR2 is YSLEER. V shed 0 bases and J 2 bases; nucleotides not matched to a gene: 6. The chain's CDR3 is CASSQDLTSGIQETQYF. The CDR3 DNA is TGCGCCAGCAGCCAAGATTTAACTAGCGGGATACAAGAGACCCAGTACTTC.

This clonotype was picked up a small number of times. The chain uses TRBV27 and TRBJ1-2, with D possibly matching TRBD1 (5 bases). The V gene lost 5 bases and the J gene lost 0 bases, with 13 bases spanning the gap. Germline assignment: CDR1 MNHEY and CDR2 SMNVEV (reference sequence). The CDR3 extends over 15 amino acids. CDR3 DNA sequence: TGTGCCAGCAGTCCGGGACCCTCAGCTAACTATGGCTACACCTTC. It specifies CASSPGPSANYGYTF.

This rearrangement joins TRBV4-3 to TRBJ1-2, with D perhaps matching TRBD1 (5 bases). CDR1 is LGHNA, CDR2 YSLEER, per germline. V lost 3 bases, J lost 2 bases, and 13 bases lay in between. The CDR3 contains 15 residues. For the CDR3, the DNA is TGCGCCAGCAGCCAGAGGCGGGACGGGAACTATGGCTACACCTTC. Its translation is CASSQRRDGNYGYTF.

A remark on this clonotype: A much larger clone sits a single nucleotide away, making a read error possible. The chain couples TRBV6-5 to TRBJ2-3; D possibly corresponds to TRBD2 (5 bases). CDR1 MNHEY and CDR2 SVGAGI come from the germline V gene. The CDR3 is 15 amino acids. V dropped 6 bases and J dropped 0 bases, with 13 bases sitting between them. The CDR3 sequence: CASSPGWLSTDTQYF. The CDR3 nucleotides are TGTGCCAGCAGCCCGGGGTGGCTTAGCACAGATACGCAGTATTTT.

J is TRBJ1-5 and V is TRBV4-1; 10 bases match TRBD1. The CDR3 consists of 19 residues. Germline values: CDR1 MGHRA, CDR2 YSYEKL. The J segment lost 0 bases and the V segment lost 3 bases, leaving 11 bases of the junction unmatched. The CDR3 region is CASSHSRDRGGNSNQPQHF. Here the CDR3 DNA reads TGCGCCAGCAGCCATTCCCGGGACAGGGGAGGAAATAGCAATCAGCCCCAGCATTTT.

The V and J genes are TRBV12-5 and TRBJ1-1; D unresolved. The CDR3 loop spans 15 amino acids. Between the trimmed V and J ends, which lost 2 bases and 2 bases, there was a span of 12 bases. From germline, CDR1 is LGHNT and CDR2 FRNRAP. The CDR3 sequence is CASGLKGGGNTEAFF. CDR3 in DNA: TGTGCTAGTGGTTTGAAAGGAGGCGGTAACACTGAAGCTTTCTTT. Filled out from reference TRBV12-5 and TRBJ1-1, the complete variable domain reads DARVTQTPRHKVTEMGQEVTMRCQPILGHNTVFWYRQTMMQGLELLAYFRNRAPLDDSGMPKDRFSAEMPDATLATLKIQPSEPRDSAVYFCASGLKGGGNTEAFFGQGTRLTVV.

The J gene is TRBJ1-2, the V gene TRBV12-3 or TRBV12-4, with no clear D. This CDR3 comprises 16 residues. The V end was cut by 7 bases, the J end by 0 bases, with 18 bases between. The CDR3 DNA reads as TGTGCCAGCACCCTAAGACGGACGCTAGCTAACTATGGCTACACCTTC. It specifies CASTLRRTLANYGYTF.

This clonotype was seen only once. A much larger clone differs from this one at a single base, so this may be a read error. This rearrangement joins TRBV5-1 to TRBJ2-5; tentative D call: TRBD1 (6 bases). V was cut by 4 bases and J by 11 bases, with 21 bases left in between. This CDR3 comprises 14 residues. Germline values: CDR1 SGHRS, CDR2 YFSETQ. The CDR3 region has the DNA TGCGCCAGCAGCCTTCGGACAGAGGGTTGGGAGCAGTACTTC. Translation: CASSLRTEGWEQYF.

This clonotype was counted only a few times. This chain links TRBV10-3 with TRBJ1-5; TRBD1 aligns across 9 bases. V was pared by 3 bases and J by 3 bases, with 6 bases of the junction left unmatched. The CDR3 runs 16 residues. The germline gives CDR1 ENHRY, CDR2 SYGVKD. Written as DNA, the CDR3 is TGTGCCATCAGTGAATGGGACAGGGATACCAATCAGCCCCAGCATTTT. Its translation: CAISEWDRDTNQPQHF.

This clonotype occurred many times. The gene calls are TRBV5-1 and TRBJ1-5; D unresolved. This CDR3 is 15 amino acids long. The germline V gene has CDR1 SGHRS and CDR2 YFSETQ. V was pared by 0 bases and J by 1 base, with 8 bases between. DNA of the CDR3: TGCGCCAGCAGCTTGGATGGGGTGAGCAATCAGCCCCAGCATTTT. Its translation is CASSLDGVSNQPQHF.

This clonotype showed up just a few times. Here the CDR3 DNA reads TGTGCCAGCAGTGAATGGAAGGGGGCTGACGGCTACACCTTC. It yields the protein CASSEWKGADGYTF. The rearrangement links TRBV25-1 to TRBJ1-2; the match to TRBD1 covers 7 bases. The CDR3 sequence is 14 residues long. With 1 base clipped from V and 8 bases from J, the junction kept 7 bases outside the gene matches. The V gene's germline CDR1 is MGHDK and CDR2 SYGVNS.

This chain links TRBV2 with TRBJ2-5; TRBD1 agrees at 7 bases. Near its end, the DNA agrees better with TRBJ2-7, so the J call may be wrong. Germline V lookup: CDR1 SNHLY, CDR2 FYNNEI. This CDR3 is 13 amino acids long. DNA of the CDR3: TGTGCCAGCAGTGATCGTACAGGGGACGAGCAGTACTTC. Its translation is CASSDRTGDEQYF.

This clonotype was counted a few times. The V call is TRBV7-3, the J call TRBJ1-1; TRBD1 agrees at 7 bases. Looked up from germline, CDR1 is SGHTA and CDR2 is FQGTGA. The CDR3 is made up of 18 amino acids. V gave up 4 bases and J gave up 2 bases; unmatched junction bases: 16. The DNA of the CDR3 is TGTGCCAGCAGCTCCTCTAACTTGCGGACAGGAGGTAACACTGAAGCTTTCTTT. Translating it yields CASSSSNLRTGGNTEAFF.

This clonotype was recorded a few times. This chain joins TRBV6-1 and TRBJ2-1, with D tentatively TRBD1 (8 bases). CDR3 size: 16 residues. Germline V gene sequence: CDR1 MNHNS, CDR2 SASEGT. V was cut by 6 bases and J by 9 bases, with 24 bases left in between. CDR3 protein: CASSLSGTGTYGEQFF. The CDR3 DNA reads TGTGCCAGCAGCTTAAGCGGGACAGGCACTTACGGTGAGCAGTTCTTC.

This clonotype was seen a single time. This rearrangement joins TRBV20-1 to TRBJ2-3; 7 nucleotides line up with TRBD1. The ends lost 7 bases at V and 2 bases at J; junction bases unmatched: 12. Germline lookup yields CDR1 DFQATT and CDR2 SNEGSKA (reference sequence). This CDR3 is 15 amino acids long. The chain's CDR3 is CSVPRTGGSTDTQYF. The CDR3 nucleotides read TGCAGTGTCCCTCGGACAGGAGGCTCCACAGATACGCAGTATTTT.

This chain connects TRBV6-6 to TRBJ2-2, with TRBD1 matching 8 bases. Germline trimming cut 2 bases from V and 0 bases from J; bases unmatched to any gene: 5. This CDR3 comprises 17 residues. CDR1 and CDR2 (germline): MNHNY, SVGAGI (reference sequence). Written as DNA, the CDR3 is TGTGCCAGCAGTTACACGGGGACAGGAACGAACACCGGGGAGCTGTTTTTT. Encoded protein: CASSYTGTGTNTGELFF.

This clonotype was counted only a few times. V is TRBV9 and J is TRBJ1-5; D ambiguous. This CDR3 spans 15 amino acids. Trimming stripped 0 bases from V and 0 bases from J, with 7 bases between. The germline CDR1 and CDR2 sequences are SGDLS and YYNGEE. DNA for the CDR3: TGTGCCAGCAGCGTAGGGTCGGTTAGCAATCAGCCCCAGCATTTT. Translating gives CASSVGSVSNQPQHF.

This clonotype appeared a few times. The chain joins TRBV20-1 to TRBJ2-1; 9 bases line up with TRBD2. CDR3 length: 15 amino acids. The V segment lost 4 bases and the J segment 5 bases; nucleotides outside the gene matches: 9. Germline CDR1 is DFQATT and CDR2 is SNEGSKA (reference sequence). The DNA for the CDR3 is TGCAGTGCTAACCCCTCTAGCGGGGTGCACAATGAGCAGTTCTTC. Translation: CSANPSSGVHNEQFF.

This clonotype turned up a few times. The chain combines TRBV5-1 with TRBJ1-4; D is unclear. Trimming pared 0 bases from V and 0 bases from J, leaving 9 bases between. CDR3 length equals 16 residues. CDR1 and CDR2 (germline): SGHRS, YFSETQ. CDR3 in DNA: TGCGCCAGCAGCTTGGGGCAGCCCGCAACTAATGAAAAACTGTTTTTT. Protein: CASSLGQPATNEKLFF.

This clonotype was seen a few times. The rearrangement joins TRBV2 to TRBJ1-6; 8 positions match TRBD1. CDR3 length: 14 residues. Germline V lookup: CDR1 SNHLY, CDR2 FYNNEI. J lost 10 bases, V lost 6 bases, and 8 bases had no gene match. The CDR3 coding sequence is TGTGCCAGCAGCACGGGACAGGCGATCTCACCCCTCCACTTT. Amino acids: CASSTGQAISPLHF.